This entry concerns a single T cell receptor (beta chain). The record originates from a study of blood T cell repertoires in COVID-19. Study-level background: From the United States, Italy and Spain came samples of acute and convalescent COVID-19. Sample material is recorded as cDNA or gDNA derived from T cells, B-cell-depleted T cells, or PBMCs.

This CDR3 has 15 amino acids. CDR1 and CDR2 from the germline V gene are SGHRS and YFSETQ. V lost 4 bases and J lost 6; bases outside the gene matches: 9. Authors' analysis steps: Amplified reference gene primers provided the basis for estimating nucleated cell counts. Produced via immunoSEQ multiplex PCR; TCRdb's table is partial and in-frame only. V, J and clone size are those of that table, while D and trimming were read from the DNA. The repertoire holds 50,000 to 65,000 clones, with roughly 79% as singletons. The clonotype was recovered from an older woman with acute or convalescent COVID-19. The chain employs TRBV5-1 and TRBJ2-7, with 11 bases lining up with TRBD2. Specimen: peripheral blood. The DNA for the CDR3 is TGCGCCAGCAGCCAAATAGCGGGAGGGTCCGGCGAGCAGTACTTC. As protein: CASSQIAGGSGEQYF.